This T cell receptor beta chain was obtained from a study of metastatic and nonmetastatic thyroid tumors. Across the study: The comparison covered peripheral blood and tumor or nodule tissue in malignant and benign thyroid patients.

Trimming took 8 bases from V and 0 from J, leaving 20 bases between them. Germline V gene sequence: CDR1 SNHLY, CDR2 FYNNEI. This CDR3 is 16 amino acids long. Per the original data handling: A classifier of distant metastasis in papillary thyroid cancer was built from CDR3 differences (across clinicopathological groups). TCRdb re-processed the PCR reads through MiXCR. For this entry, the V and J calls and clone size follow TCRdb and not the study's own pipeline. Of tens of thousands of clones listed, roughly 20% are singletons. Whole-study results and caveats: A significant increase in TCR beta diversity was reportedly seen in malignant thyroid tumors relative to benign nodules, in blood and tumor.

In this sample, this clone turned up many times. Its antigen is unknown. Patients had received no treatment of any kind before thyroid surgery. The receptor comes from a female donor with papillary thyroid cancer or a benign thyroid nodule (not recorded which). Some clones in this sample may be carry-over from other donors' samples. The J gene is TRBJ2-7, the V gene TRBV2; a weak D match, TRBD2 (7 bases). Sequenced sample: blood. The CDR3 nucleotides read TGTGCCAGCCTCCGAATGGCGGGGGCTTCCTCCTACGAGCAGTACTTC. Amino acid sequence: CASLRMAGASSYEQYF.